A selection of T cell receptor beta chains follows, all from one sample in a study of blood T cells in healthy people across ages. TCRdb independently ran MiXCR on the 5' RACE reads; one entry per CDR3 protein. Among roughly 1.6 million distinct CDR3 sequences listed, 30% to 35% were seen once. Sequences were obtained from blood. The source is a woman aged 25 to 45 in good health. Each CDR3 is given with its conserved first and last residue.

V gene | CDR3 protein
TRBV20-1 | CSGAPGPQETQYF
TRBV18 | CASSPLRGEYGYTF
TRBV6-1 | CASTRDAGYGYTF
TRBV7-9 | CASSSPGLDINEQFF
TRBV13 | CASSLGEGQYF
TRBV6-6 | CASSGGAYRQETQYF
TRBV20-1 | CSARDLLRHIVYNEQFF
TRBV7-2 | CASSAAWDTQYF
TRBV7-9 | CASSPRTSGGEQFF
TRBV7-6 | CASSPGATRGGEGTEAFF